This TCR beta chain originates from a study of shared clonotypes between healthy human individuals. This clone was seen repeatedly, ten times or more. Germline V lookup: CDR1 LNHNV, CDR2 YYDKDF (reference sequence). This CDR3 is 16 amino acids long. Trimming stripped 4 bases from V and 5 bases from J, with 20 bases between. Data came from immunoSEQ multiplex PCR; TCRdb stores just in-frame clones and leaves some out. The sample lists 950,000 to 1,300,000 clones, about 76% seen once, with roughly 1.4% in the top ten. The chain has TRBV15 and TRBJ2-5, with a weak D call TRBD1 (6 bases). The sequence came from a man between 18 and 29 years old in good health. Input material: memory CD4+ T cells sorted from blood. Described subset: CD45RA-negative fraction. CDR3 nucleotide sequence: TGTGCCACCAGCAAGGATCGGCAGGGGTTGGTGGAGACCCAGTACTTC. Translating it yields CATSKDRQGLVETQYF.